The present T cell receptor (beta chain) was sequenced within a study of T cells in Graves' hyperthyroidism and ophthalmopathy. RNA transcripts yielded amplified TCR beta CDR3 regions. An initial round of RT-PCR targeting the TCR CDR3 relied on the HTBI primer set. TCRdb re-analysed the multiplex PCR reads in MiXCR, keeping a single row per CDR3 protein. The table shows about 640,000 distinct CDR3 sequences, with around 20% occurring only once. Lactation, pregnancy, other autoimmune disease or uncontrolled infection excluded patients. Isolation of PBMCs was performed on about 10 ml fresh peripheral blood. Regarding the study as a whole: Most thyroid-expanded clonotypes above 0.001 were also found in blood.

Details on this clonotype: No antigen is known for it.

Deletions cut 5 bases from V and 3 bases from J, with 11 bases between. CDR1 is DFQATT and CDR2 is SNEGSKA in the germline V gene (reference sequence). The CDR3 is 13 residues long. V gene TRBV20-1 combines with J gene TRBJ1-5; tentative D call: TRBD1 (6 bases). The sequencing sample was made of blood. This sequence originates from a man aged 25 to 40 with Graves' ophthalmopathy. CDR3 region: CSAPDRNNQPQHF. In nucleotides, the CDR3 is TGCAGTGCTCCCGACAGGAACAATCAGCCCCAGCATTTT.